This is a list of T cell receptor beta chains from one sample in a study of blood T cells in healthy people across ages. MiXCR was run by TCRdb on the 5' RACE reads, yielding one entry per CDR3 protein. Found here are about 650,000 distinct CDR3 sequences, over 40% of them singletons; the top ten hold roughly 13%. The sample consisted of blood. The receptors were gathered from a woman over 75 in good health. Each CDR3 is given with its conserved first and last residue. The D gene is left open where the match is weak. The size entry is marked missing in some rows and otherwise reads once, few, many or a size class.

V	J	D	size	DNA	CDR3
TRBV20-1	TRBJ2-7	TRBD1	NA	TGCAGTGCAACCGGACAGGGGGCTTATAGCGAGCAGTACTTC	CSATGQGAYSEQYF
TRBV3-1	TRBJ2-2	NA	once	TGTGCCAGCAGCCTAGTGGACCTTAACACCGGGGAGCTGTTTTTT	CASSLVDLNTGELFF
TRBV29-1	TRBJ2-1	NA	many	TGCAGCGTAATGGCGGGGATTCCCTACAATGAGCAGTTCTTC	CSVMAGIPYNEQFF
TRBV6-5	TRBJ2-7	TRBD1	many	TGTGCCAGCAGTGCGACAGGGAACTACGAGCAGTACTTC	CASSATGNYEQYF
TRBV6-1	TRBJ2-5	NA	NA	TGTGCCAGCAGTGGGACCCCCGAAGAGACCCAGTACTTC	CASSGTPEETQYF
TRBV29-1	TRBJ2-4	NA	NA	TGCTGCGTTGGCTCAGGGTACGGGGCCAAAAACATTCAGTACTTC	CCVGSGYGAKNIQYF
TRBV24-1	TRBJ2-7	TRBD1	NA	TGTGCCGCCCAGGGGGACGACCTCTACGAGCAGTACTTC	CAAQGDDLYEQYF
TRBV10-3	TRBJ2-3	TRBD1	many	TGTGCCAACCGGGACAGTAGCACAGATACGCAGTATTTT	CANRDSSTDTQYF
TRBV7-2	TRBJ2-2	NA	NA	TGTGCCAGCAGCTTTGGGAGAGCGAACACCGGGGAGCTGTTTTTT	CASSFGRANTGELFF
TRBV29-1	TRBJ2-5	NA	few	TGCAGCGTTGAGGTCGGAGGAGGGAAGGCGACCCAGTACTTC	CSVEVGGGKATQYF
TRBV29-1	TRBJ2-1	NA	NA	TGCAGCGTTGATGTAGCTTTTGGGGCCTCCTACAATGAGCAGTTCTTC	CSVDVAFGASYNEQFF
TRBV6-5	TRBJ1-6	TRBD1	many	TGTGCCAGCAGTTACCAAAACCCGGGACAGAATAATTCACCCCTCCACTTT	CASSYQNPGQNNSPLHF
TRBV24-1	TRBJ2-7	NA	NA	TGTGCCAACGCTGTAAGGCTTACCTACGAGCAGTACTTC	CANAVRLTYEQYF
TRBV5-4	TRBJ2-3	NA	NA	TGTGCCAGCAACTTGTCGGGAACTAGCACAGATACGCAGTATTTT	CASNLSGTSTDTQYF
TRBV10-3	TRBJ2-1	NA	many	TGTGCCATCAGTGAGTCATATGAGCAGTTCTTC	CAISESYEQFF
TRBV29-1	TRBJ1-1	TRBD1	few	TGCAGCGTTAGACAGGGTTCAAACACTGAAGCTTTCTTT	CSVRQGSNTEAFF
TRBV15	TRBJ2-1	NA	NA	TGTGCCACCAGCAGAGTAGTTGGGCAGTACTCCTACAATGAGCAGTTCTTC	CATSRVVGQYSYNEQFF
TRBV28	TRBJ1-6	NA	NA	TGTGCCAGCAGCTCGGGGGGAAAGGGGCTGACCTATAATTCACCCCTCCACTTT	CASSSGGKGLTYNSPLHF
TRBV3-1	TRBJ1-2	NA	many	TGTGCCAGCAGCCAGGTCGACTATGGCTACACCTTC	CASSQVDYGYTF
TRBV20-1	TRBJ2-1	NA	many	TGCAGTGCGACCGGGACCGAGGGGCATGAGCAGTTCTTC	CSATGTEGHEQFF
TRBV7-8	TRBJ2-7	NA	NA	TGTGCCAGCAGCCCGTCGGACGGGATGTACGAGCAGTACTTC	CASSPSDGMYEQYF
TRBV4-1	TRBJ2-5	TRBD2	NA	TGCGCCAGCAGCCAAGGTACTAGCGGGTATCAAGAGACCCAGTACTTC	CASSQGTSGYQETQYF
TRBV7-3	TRBJ2-3	TRBD2	NA	TGTGCCAGCGGACTAGCGGGCAGAGATACGCAGTATTTT	CASGLAGRDTQYF
TRBV5-1	TRBJ2-3	NA	many	TGCGCCAGCAGCTTGGATGGTACAGGGCCGTCAGATACGCAGTATTTT	CASSLDGTGPSDTQYF
TRBV5-6	TRBJ1-1	NA	many	TGTGCCAGCAGCCCGGCGTCAGGCACTGAAGCTTTCTTT	CASSPASGTEAFF
TRBV7-2	TRBJ1-2	NA	NA	TGTGCCAGCGGTGGGGAGGAAGCTAACTATGGCTACACCTTC	CASGGEEANYGYTF
TRBV2	TRBJ2-2	TRBD1	few	TGTGCCAGCAGTTCGGGACAGAAGAACACCGGGGAGCTGTTTTTT	CASSSGQKNTGELFF
TRBV15	TRBJ2-1	TRBD2	NA	TGTGCCACCAGACCTTCAGGCGGGAGGTTGTACAATGAGCAGTTCTTC	CATRPSGGRLYNEQFF
TRBV7-6	TRBJ2-1	NA	NA	TGTGCCAGCAGCTTAAGAGGGACACCCACCTCCGATGAGCAGTTCTTC	CASSLRGTPTSDEQFF
TRBV3-1	TRBJ2-5	NA	once	TGTGCCAGCAGCGTTAACGAAGAGACCCAGTACTTC	CASSVNEETQYF
TRBV11-3	TRBJ2-1	NA	NA	TGTGCCAGCAGCTTAGACCGTCGGGATGAGCAGTTCTTC	CASSLDRRDEQFF
TRBV7-3	TRBJ1-2	TRBD1	many	TGTGCCAGCAGCTTAGGACAGGGCTATGGCTACACCTTC	CASSLGQGYGYTF
TRBV5-1	TRBJ2-5	NA	NA	TGCGCCAGCAGCGCCTATTCAGGGGAAGAGACCCAGTACTTC	CASSAYSGEETQYF
TRBV28	TRBJ1-5	TRBD1	few	TGTGCCAGCAGTCCCCGGACAGGGGTAAGCAATCAGCCCCAGCATTTT	CASSPRTGVSNQPQHF
TRBV12-3/TRBV12-4	TRBJ2-3	NA	NA	TGTGCCAGCAGTGCTGTTGGGGTCACAGATACGCAGTATTTT	CASSAVGVTDTQYF
TRBV29-1	TRBJ2-2	NA	few	TGCAGCGTTGAAAGGGACTTAAACACCGGGGAGCTGTTTTTT	CSVERDLNTGELFF
TRBV3-1	TRBJ2-7	TRBD2	NA	TGTGCCAGCAGCCAGGATGCGGGAGCGGACTACGAGCAGTACTTC	CASSQDAGADYEQYF
TRBV5-1	TRBJ2-1	NA	NA	TGCGCCAGCAGCCCGGGTTTCGGGAATGAGCAGTTCTTC	CASSPGFGNEQFF
TRBV20-1	TRBJ2-5	NA	NA	TGCAGTGCTGGGCACAGGGCCCAAGAGACCCAGTACTTC	CSAGHRAQETQYF
TRBV2	TRBJ1-1	NA	NA	TGTGCCAGCAGTGAAGGTTCTCACCAGAACTCTGAAGCTTTCTTT	CASSEGSHQNSEAFF
TRBV28	TRBJ1-5	NA	NA	TGTGCCAGCAGCCAGGACCCTCAGCCCCAGCATTTT	CASSQDPQPQHF
TRBV2	TRBJ1-5	NA	few	TGTGCCAGCGAGTTGGGCCGGGGCCGTCATCAGCCCCAGCATTTT	CASELGRGRHQPQHF
TRBV7-7	TRBJ2-1	NA	once	TGTGCCAGCAGCTTAGATGCAGGGCCAAGCTCCTACAATGAGCAGTTCTTC	CASSLDAGPSSYNEQFF
TRBV4-3	TRBJ1-2	TRBD1	NA	TGCGCCAGCAGCCAGGGGCGGACAGGATATGGCTACACCTTC	CASSQGRTGYGYTF
TRBV15	TRBJ2-3	NA	NA	TGTGCCACCAGCAGAGATTGGGCCCATACAGATACGCAGTATTTT	CATSRDWAHTDTQYF
TRBV20-1	TRBJ2-1	TRBD2	NA	TGCAGTGCTAGGGGCTCTAGCGGGGGGGATTACAATGAGCAGTTCTTC	CSARGSSGGDYNEQFF
TRBV9	TRBJ2-3	TRBD2	many	TGTGCCAGCAGCCCCCCCAGCGGGGGGCGCACAGATACGCAGTATTTT	CASSPPSGGRTDTQYF
TRBV6-6	TRBJ1-2	NA	NA	TGTGCCAGCAGTTACGGCCAGGGCCTACTCAACTATGGCTACACCTTC	CASSYGQGLLNYGYTF
TRBV7-9	TRBJ1-1	TRBD1	once	TGTGCCAGCAGTCACGGAAGGACAGGGGGCTCTGAAGCTTTCTTT	CASSHGRTGGSEAFF
TRBV30	TRBJ1-4	TRBD1	few	TGTGCCTGGAGTACAGGGGCTAATGAAAAACTGTTTTTT	CAWSTGANEKLFF
TRBV27	TRBJ1-6	NA	NA	TGTGCCAGCCGGACTGAAGGGTTAACGCCCCTCCACTTT	CASRTEGLTPLHF
TRBV3-1	TRBJ1-2	NA	many	TGTGCCAGCAGCCGACTAGAACTCACCTCCGGCTACACCTTC	CASSRLELTSGYTF
TRBV5-4	TRBJ2-2	TRBD2	few	TGTGCCAGCAAATTAGCGGGGGGGCGTTACACCGGGGAGCTGTTTTTT	CASKLAGGRYTGELFF
TRBV14	TRBJ2-1	TRBD2	many	TGTGCCAGCAGCCATCTCGACCCTAGGACTAGCGGGGGGGGCTCCTACAATGAGCAGTTCTTC	CASSHLDPRTSGGGSYNEQFF
TRBV6-6	TRBJ2-7	NA	NA	TGTGCCAGCAGTTACTTCGGACAGCCGGGCCAGTACTTC	CASSYFGQPGQYF
TRBV6-5	TRBJ2-5	NA	NA	TGTGCCAGCAGTTACTCCGGGCTAGAAGAGACCCAGTACTTC	CASSYSGLEETQYF